These 17 T cell receptor beta chains were sequenced from one sample in a study of T-cell reconstitution after alpha-beta-depleted transplantation in children. The authors prepared the TCRbeta library with unique molecular identifiers. Via MiXCR, TCRdb re-called the PCR reads, giving one row per CDR3 protein. The table shows 450,000 to 700,000 distinct CDR3 sequences, with roughly 27% occurring only once. The input for sequencing was PBMCs, taken before TCRalphabeta/CD19-depleted stem cell transplant. These receptors originate from a boy under three years old with Wiskott-Aldrich syndrome, due to receive a stem cell transplant.

The sample holds a few counts of this clonotype. The chain uses TRBV24-1 and TRBJ2-2, with D tentatively TRBD2 (6 bases). The CDR3 extends over 13 amino acids. V lost 9 bases and J lost 3, with 10 bases in between. The germline gives CDR1 KGHDR, CDR2 SFDVKD. The CDR3 DNA reads TGTGCCACCCGGGACTCAGACACCGGGGAGCTGTTTTTT. It specifies CATRDSDTGELFF.

This chain links TRBV7-8 with TRBJ2-7; the match to TRBD1 covers 9 bases. Germline V gene sequence: CDR1 SGHVS, CDR2 FQNEAQ. V lost 3 bases to trimming and J lost 7 bases; unmatched junction nucleotides: 7. The CDR3 contains 14 residues. The CDR3 here is CASSLVDRGWEQYF. CDR3 bases: TGTGCCAGCAGCTTGGTGGACAGGGGATGGGAGCAGTACTTC.

This clonotype came up a few times. The gene calls are TRBV5-1 and TRBJ1-1, with 9 bases fitting TRBD1. The germline V gene has CDR1 SGHRS and CDR2 YFSETQ. CDR3 length: 13 residues. V trimming: 7 bases; J trimming: 6 bases; junction bases outside the gene matches: 7. CDR3 protein: CASGTGTMAEAFF. Here the CDR3 DNA reads TGCGCCAGCGGGACAGGGACGATGGCTGAAGCTTTCTTT. Full variable domain (remainder filled in from reference TRBV5-1 and TRBJ1-1): KAGVTQTPRYLIKTRGQQVTLSCSPISGHRSVSWYQQTPGQGLQFLFEYFSETQRNKGNFPGRFSGRQFSNSRSEMNVSTLELGDSALYLCASGTGTMAEAFFGQGTRLTVV.

This clonotype was recorded a few times. V and J are TRBV28 and TRBJ2-7, with 7 nucleotides matching TRBD1. Germline values: CDR1 MDHEN, CDR2 SYDVKM. The CDR3 has 15 amino acids. The V segment lost 6 bases and the J segment 2 bases; nucleotides outside the gene matches: 10. The CDR3, as DNA: TGTGCCAGCAGGGGGCCCGGGACAGTACCCTACGAGCAGTACTTC. Protein sequence: CASRGPGTVPYEQYF.

This clonotype was found a few times. The CDR3 loop reads CASIRPGKTAETQYF. The CDR3 DNA reads TGTGCCAGCATCCGACCGGGAAAGACGGCAGAGACCCAGTACTTC. The chain is built from TRBV6-1 and TRBJ2-5; tentatively, D is TRBD2 (5 bases). V shed 7 bases and J shed 4 bases, with 19 bases lying between them. The CDR3 is 15 amino acids. CDR1 is MNHNS and CDR2 is SASEGT in the germline V gene.

The J gene is TRBJ1-5, the V gene TRBV12-3 or TRBV12-4; 8 bases are shared with TRBD1. The CDR3 spans 17 residues. V shed 2 bases, J shed 7 bases, and the junction held 13 bases outside the gene matches. The chain's CDR3 is CASSLRLGDRFGQPQHF. The CDR3 bases are TGTGCCAGCAGTTTAAGATTGGGGGACAGGTTTGGGCAGCCCCAGCATTTT.

This clonotype showed up just a few times. The gene calls are TRBV5-1 and TRBJ1-2, with 7 nucleotides matching TRBD1. V shed 0 bases and J 2 bases; nucleotides not matched to a gene: 4. Germline CDR1 is SGHRS and CDR2 is YFSETQ. The CDR3 extends over 15 amino acids. The CDR3 loop reads CASSLESGQNYGYTF. In DNA form, the CDR3 reads TGCGCCAGCAGCTTGGAGTCGGGACAGAACTATGGCTACACCTTC.

The chain couples TRBV7-8 to TRBJ2-7, with D perhaps assigned TRBD1 or TRBD2 (5 bases each). V lost 2 bases and J lost 5, with 16 bases in between. Per germline, CDR1 SGHVS and CDR2 FQNEAQ. This CDR3 is 15 amino acids long. CDR3 protein: CASSLRLERGHEQYF. The CDR3 nucleotides are TGTGCCAGCAGCTTACGCCTGGAGAGGGGCCACGAGCAGTACTTC. The full variable domain, with the rest looked up from reference TRBV7-8 and TRBJ2-7, is GAGVSQSPRYKVAKRGQDVALRCDPISGHVSLFWYQQALGQGPEFLTYFQNEAQLDKSGLPSDRFFAERPEGSVSTLKIQRTQQEDSAVYLCASSLRLERGHEQYFGPGTRLTVT.

This clonotype has ten or more counts. V usage is TRBV9 and J usage is TRBJ1-6; D call uncertain. In germline, CDR1 is SGDLS, CDR2 YYNGEE. Trimming pared 0 bases from V and 12 bases from J, leaving 10 bases between. This CDR3 region has 13 residues. The DNA for the CDR3 is TGTGCCAGCAGCGTAGATCCTCTGGAACCCCTCCACTTT. This translates into CASSVDPLEPLHF.

This clonotype was observed at least ten times. V usage is TRBV5-1 and J usage is TRBJ2-7; D is uncertain. The germline V gene encodes CDR1 SGHRS and CDR2 YFSETQ. The CDR3 covers 14 residues. V lost 1 base and J lost 2, with 10 bases in between. CDR3 DNA sequence: TGCGCCAGCAGCTTGACCCCAGGCGCCTACGAGCAGTACTTC. Amino acid sequence: CASSLTPGAYEQYF.

This chain connects TRBV10-3 to TRBJ2-7, with a tentative D call TRBD2 (5 bases). This CDR3 is built from 14 residues. In germline, CDR1 is ENHRY, CDR2 SYGVKD. V was cut by 2 bases and J by 5 bases, with 13 bases left in between. The CDR3 DNA reads as TGTGCCATCAGTGAGGAGGGAGAAGCCGACGAGCAGTACTTC. It translates to CAISEEGEADEQYF.

This rearrangement joins TRBV30 to TRBJ1-4; 7 nucleotides match TRBD1. Trimming removed 4 bases from V and 3 bases from J; junction bases left unmatched: 8. Germline-derived CDR1 and CDR2 are GTSNPN and SVGIG (reference sequence). The length of the CDR3 is 15 residues. CDR3 in DNA: TGTGCCTGGACCCCAGGGGGTTCGTCTAATGAAAAACTGTTTTTT. Its translation is CAWTPGGSSNEKLFF.

The V gene is TRBV5-1, the J gene TRBJ2-3, with 9 bases matching TRBD2. V lost 2 bases and J lost 5; bases outside the gene matches: 3. From germline, CDR1 is SGHRS and CDR2 YFSETQ. This CDR3 is built from 14 residues. Written as DNA, the CDR3 is TGCGCCAGCAGCTTTAGCGGGAGAGAAGATACGCAGTATTTT. As protein: CASSFSGREDTQYF.

The chain carries TRBV7-7 and TRBJ2-5, with 7 bases lining up with TRBD1. This CDR3 is built from 15 residues. Trimming at V came to 5 bases and at J to 4 bases, leaving 10 bases not matched to a gene. Germline loops: CDR1 SSHAT, CDR2 FNYEAQ (reference sequence). The CDR3 here is CASSVRQGSRETQYF. CDR3 sequence (DNA): TGTGCCAGCAGCGTGAGACAGGGTAGTAGAGAGACCCAGTACTTC.

As concerns this clonotype: This may be a read error: a much more frequent sequence differs by one nucleotide. The chain recombines TRBV5-1 with TRBJ2-3; D uncertain. Between the trimmed V and J ends, which lost 6 bases and 4 bases, there was a span of 3 bases. Per germline, CDR1 SGHRS and CDR2 YFSETQ. The CDR3 contains 10 residues. The CDR3 reads CASMADTQYF. CDR3 DNA: TGCGCCAGCATGGCAGATACGCAGTATTTT.

This clonotype occurred once. This chain uses TRBV27 with TRBJ1-5; D is possibly TRBD1 (5 bases). Germline assignment: CDR1 MNHEY and CDR2 SMNVEV (reference sequence). V was cut by 2 bases and J by 5 bases, with 13 bases left in between. This CDR3 spans 15 amino acids. The CDR3 DNA is TGTGCCAGCAGTTTAGCAGGCTGGGGGGATCAGCCCCAGCATTTT. It codes for CASSLAGWGDQPQHF.

The rearrangement links TRBV13 to TRBJ2-1; D gene unclear. Germline CDR1 PRHDT, CDR2 FYEKMQ (reference sequence). With 4 bases removed from V and 9 bases from J, the gap between germline ends came to 10 bases. The CDR3 sequence is 12 residues long. The CDR3 DNA sequence: TGTGCCAGCAGCTCCCCGTTCGCTGAGCAGTTCTTC. As protein: CASSSPFAEQFF.